These T cell receptor beta chains were read from a single sample in a study of blood T cell repertoires in COVID-19. Clones were sequenced by immunoSEQ multiplex PCR, and TCRdb holds only the in-frame ones, with some missing. This sample yields approximately 79,000 clones, of which around 80% are seen a single time; roughly 13% belongs to the top ten. Sample: peripheral blood. The receptors were sampled from a man aged 50-59 years with COVID-19, enrolled during active disease. Each CDR3 is given with its conserved first and last residue. A D gene is named only where the DNA matches it firmly. The size field is filled for only some rows; it gives once, few, many or a size class.

>NA|NA|TRBJ1-2|TRBV11-2
CASSLRTDRYGYTF
TGTGCCAGCAGCTTACGGACAGACCGCTATGGCTACACCTTC
>NA|NA|TRBJ2-6|TRBV28
CASSLWGQPSGSGANVLTF
TGTGCCAGCAGTTTATGGGGTCAGCCCTCAGGGTCTGGGGCCAACGTCCTGACTTTC
>once|TRBD1|TRBJ1-2|TRBV5-4
CASSQDRVRNYGYTF
TGTGCCAGCAGCCAGGACAGGGTCAGGAACTATGGCTACACCTTC
>few|NA|TRBJ1-5|TRBV28
CASSSKPNTQPQHF
TGTGCCAGCAGTTCAAAACCCAACACTCAGCCCCAGCATTTT
>NA|TRBD2|TRBJ2-7|TRBV4-3
CASSSTTSVVGEQYF
TGCGCCAGCAGTTCTACCACTAGCGTCGTTGGCGAGCAGTACTTC
>NA|NA|TRBJ2-2|TRBV6-4
CASSELAGAGELFF
TGTGCCAGCAGTGAACTAGCCGGGGCCGGGGAGCTGTTTTTT
>NA|TRBD2|TRBJ2-3|TRBV4-2
CASSPRLASITDTQYF
TGTGCCAGCAGCCCCCGACTAGCGAGTATCACAGATACGCAGTATTTT
>NA|NA|TRBJ1-2|TRBV4-2
CASSQDRGGTYGYTF
TGTGCCAGCAGCCAAGATAGGGGCGGAACCTATGGCTACACCTTC
>NA|TRBD1|TRBJ1-1|TRBV12-3/TRBV12-4
CATKGASNTEAFF
TGTGCCACCAAGGGGGCGTCGAACACTGAAGCTTTCTTT
>NA|TRBD2|TRBJ2-2|TRBV9
CASSVADPAGDPTGELFF
TGTGCCAGCAGCGTAGCTGATCCAGCGGGAGACCCCACCGGGGAGCTGTTTTTT
>NA|TRBD1|TRBJ1-2|TRBV24-1
CATSEGTGDYGYTF
TGTGCCACCAGTGAAGGGACAGGGGACTATGGCTACACCTTC
>once|NA|TRBJ2-7|TRBV19
CASSFGLPNYEQYF
TGTGCCAGTAGTTTCGGGTTACCTAACTACGAGCAGTACTTC
>NA|NA|TRBJ2-1|TRBV28
CASSSLSGGTYNEQFF
TGTGCCAGCAGTTCCTTGTCTGGGGGCACCTACAATGAGCAGTTCTTC
>NA|NA|TRBJ1-5|TRBV18
CASSPDLGGQPQHF
TGTGCCAGCTCACCAGATCTGGGCGGGCAGCCCCAGCATTTT
>once|NA|TRBJ2-1|TRBV4-3
CASSQDSPGGSGYNEQFF
TGCGCCAGCAGCCAAGATTCTCCAGGAGGGAGCGGGTACAATGAGCAGTTCTTC
>NA|NA|TRBJ1-6|TRBV6-2/TRBV6-3
CASSRAIGNSPLHF
TGTGCCAGCAGCCGGGCCATAGGAAATTCACCCCTCCACTTT
>NA|NA|TRBJ2-2|TRBV19
CASSIDLVAGELFF
TGTGCCAGTAGTATAGATCTCGTCGCCGGGGAGCTGTTTTTT
>NA|TRBD1|TRBJ2-1|TRBV10-1
CASSEAGGYNEQFF
TGCGCCAGCAGTGAGGCAGGGGGATACAATGAGCAGTTCTTC
>NA|NA|TRBJ2-1|TRBV10-3
CAISERGEQFF
TGTGCCATCAGTGAGAGAGGTGAGCAGTTCTTC
>NA|NA|TRBJ2-7|TRBV27
CASSNRESHEQYF
TGTGCCAGCAGTAACAGGGAGTCCCACGAGCAGTACTTC
>once|TRBD1|TRBJ1-5|TRBV5-8
CASSRPTGDPNQPQHF
TGTGCCAGCAGCCGTCCGACAGGGGACCCAAATCAGCCCCAGCATTTT
>NA|TRBD2|TRBJ2-3|TRBV5-6
CASSLGAGEQRDTQYF
TGTGCCAGCAGCTTGGGGGCGGGAGAGCAAAGAGATACGCAGTATTTT
>NA|TRBD1|TRBJ1-1|TRBV2
CASGWRSGGTEAFF
TGTGCCAGCGGATGGAGGTCAGGGGGCACTGAAGCTTTCTTT